This T cell receptor (beta chain) was recovered during a study of response to subunit inactivated influenza vaccine. A remark on this clonotype: The antigen is unknown.

Via MiXCR, TCRdb re-called the RT-PCR reads, giving one row per CDR3 protein. The repertoire has hundreds of thousands of distinct CDR3 sequences, under 15% of them found once; the top ten carry 10% to 15%. Whole-study findings and limits: Few additional T cells are recruited per seasonal influenza vaccination, authors suggested.

There are 13 residues in the CDR3. Germline V gene sequence: CDR1 LGHNA, CDR2 YSLEER. The germline V and J ends were trimmed by 2 bases and 10 bases, with 12 bases remaining between them. This chain connects TRBV4-3 to TRBJ2-1, with D possibly matching TRBD2 (6 bases). The source is a man in his fifties who received an inactivated influenza vaccine. The sample in question was PBMCs from blood, obtained about 6 weeks after vaccination. CDR3 in amino acids: CASSQTTSFEQFF. CDR3 DNA sequence: TGCGCCAGCAGCCAAACGACTAGTTTCGAGCAGTTCTTC.